These 25 T cell receptor beta chains were all obtained from the same sample, sequenced in a study of T cell responses to AZD1222 COVID-19 vaccine. TCRdb keeps only in-frame clones here, not all; method: immunoSEQ multiplex PCR. The sample consists of 200,000 to 250,000 clones, 94% of them appearing once. Here the sequenced sample was peripheral blood, taken 28 days after the second dose of the MenACWY control vaccine. These TCRs come from an adult who received the MenACWY meningococcal vaccine as a control.

The chain joins TRBV6-5 to TRBJ2-3; TRBD2 agrees at 8 bases. In germline, CDR1 is MNHEY, CDR2 SVGAGI. The CDR3 has 16 residues. Germline trimming cut 8 bases from V and 5 bases from J; bases unmatched to any gene: 15. As DNA, the CDR3 is TGTGCCAGCGCTTACTCCCCGCGGGGGGCCGGAGATACGCAGTATTTT. Translated: CASAYSPRGAGDTQYF.

The V call is TRBV19, the J call TRBJ1-2; D gene uncertain. The V end was cut by 1 base, the J end by 0 bases, with 18 bases between. This CDR3 spans 18 amino acids. In germline, CDR1 is LNHDA, CDR2 SQIVND (reference sequence). CDR3 sequence (DNA): TGTGCCAGTAGTATAGCTGGACTCACCGGGAGAGCTAACTATGGCTACACCTTC. Its translation: CASSIAGLTGRANYGYTF.

V and J are TRBV7-3 and TRBJ1-6, with unresolved D. From germline, CDR1 is SGHTA and CDR2 FQGTGA. The CDR3 has 14 residues. V was trimmed by 5 bases and J by 7 bases, leaving 12 bases between them. CDR3 region: CASSASVVNSPLHF. CDR3 DNA sequence: TGTGCCAGCAGCGCTAGCGTAGTAAATTCACCCCTCCACTTT. The variable domain in full, completed from reference TRBV7-3 and TRBJ1-6, reads GAGVSQTPSNKVTEKGKYVELRCDPISGHTALYWYRQSLGQGPEFLIYFQGTGAADDSGLPNDRFFAVRPEGSVSTLKIQRTERGDSAVYLCASSASVVNSPLHFGNGTRLTVT.

The rearrangement uses TRBV6-5 and TRBJ2-7; 8 positions match TRBD2. V was clipped by 0 bases and J by 5 bases; unmatched bases: 3. This CDR3 has 14 amino acids. Germline CDR1 is MNHEY and CDR2 is SVGAGI. CDR3 in amino acids: CASSYSGTRHEQYF. The CDR3 bases are TGTGCCAGCAGTTACTCAGGGACTAGGCACGAGCAGTACTTC.

This rearrangement joins TRBV27 to TRBJ2-1; the D gene is possibly TRBD1 (6 bases). Germline V gene data show CDR1 as MNHEY and CDR2 as SMNVEV (reference sequence). The CDR3 has 13 residues. V was pared by 7 bases and J by 8 bases, with 15 bases between. The CDR3 nucleotides are TGTGCCAGCACCCTAGCTAAGGGGGATGAGCAGTTCTTC. Translation: CASTLAKGDEQFF.

With regard to this clone: One end of the junction is discordant with germline, which a read error may explain. As DNA, the CDR3 is TGTGCCAGCAGCTTGGGGCTACAGGTCCCCGCCTTC. Its translation: CASSLGLQVPAF. V is TRBV5-4 and J is TRBJ1-2, with D tentatively TRBD1 (5 bases). The CDR3 sequence is 12 residues long. From germline, CDR1 is SGHNT and CDR2 YYREEE (reference sequence).

The chain uses TRBV28 and TRBJ1-2; no firm D call. The CDR3 consists of 12 residues. Germline CDR1 MDHEN, CDR2 SYDVKM. Trimming removed 4 bases at V and 7 bases at J, with 10 bases between. CDR3 region: CASSSLGVGYTF. CDR3 sequence (DNA): TGTGCCAGCAGTTCTTTGGGTGTTGGCTACACCTTC.

The count of this clone is one. CDR3 nucleotides: TGTGCCACCAGTGATTTGTCAGACAGGGGTGCCGAGCAGTACTTC. As protein: CATSDLSDRGAEQYF. The genes are TRBV24-1 and TRBJ2-7; 8 bases agree with TRBD1. Germline lookup yields CDR1 KGHDR and CDR2 SFDVKD. Trimming took 0 bases from V and 6 from J; bases not matched to a gene: 6. The CDR3 has 15 amino acids.

The V gene is TRBV6-5, the J gene TRBJ1-1, with D hard to call. Germline V CDR1 and CDR2: MNHEY, SVGAGI. V was clipped by 7 bases and J by 2 bases, with 5 bases between them. The CDR3 consists of 11 residues. CDR3 sequence reads: CASTENTEAFF. Written as DNA, the CDR3 is TGTGCCAGCACGGAAAACACTGAAGCTTTCTTT.

This clone has more than one count but fewer than ten. This sequence joins TRBV7-9 and TRBJ1-4; TRBD1 is a possible D gene (5 bases). The V and J ends lost 6 bases and 8 bases respectively, with 16 bases between them. Germline V gene data show CDR1 as SEHNR and CDR2 as FQNEAQ (reference sequence). There are 14 residues in the CDR3. The CDR3 loop reads CASRHRDGGEKLFF. In DNA form, the CDR3 reads TGTGCCAGCAGGCACCGGGACGGAGGAGAAAAACTGTTTTTT.

The rearrangement links TRBV5-4 to TRBJ2-7, with D unclear. CDR1 is SGHNT, CDR2 YYREEE, per germline (reference sequence). Trimming removed 2 bases at V and 3 bases at J, with 15 bases between. This CDR3 spans 15 amino acids. CDR3 nucleotide sequence: TGTGCCAGCAGCTTCGATCCCGGTACCGACTACGAGCAGTACTTC. Translating it yields CASSFDPGTDYEQYF.

The rearrangement joins TRBV6-5 to TRBJ2-2; D is uncertain. The V and J ends lost 6 bases and 0 bases respectively, with 2 bases between them. The germline CDR1 and CDR2 sequences are MNHEY and SVGAGI. This CDR3 contains 12 residues. CDR3 DNA: TGTGCCAGCAGGACGAACACCGGGGAGCTGTTTTTT. It specifies CASRTNTGELFF.

V gene TRBV10-3 combines with J gene TRBJ2-3; D possibly matches TRBD1 or TRBD2 (6 bases each). The germline V gene encodes CDR1 ENHRY and CDR2 SYGVKD. This CDR3 spans 13 amino acids. V was clipped by 4 bases and J by 5 bases, with 10 bases between them. Here the CDR3 DNA reads TGTGCCATCAGTGTTGGAGGGGGAGATACGCAGTATTTT. Its translation is CAISVGGGDTQYF.

The V call is TRBV2, the J call TRBJ1-6; the D is unclear. This CDR3 is built from 11 residues. Trimming left V 1 base short and J 9 bases short, with 1 base between. Germline V gives CDR1 SNHLY, CDR2 FYNNEI. The CDR3 loop is CASSEGSPLHF. CDR3 coding DNA: TGTGCCAGCAGTGAAGGTTCACCCCTCCACTTT. The whole variable domain, filled in from reference TRBV2 and TRBJ1-6, reads EPEVTQTPSHQVTQMGQEVILRCVPISNHLYFYWYRQILGQKVEFLVSFYNNEISEKSEIFDDQFSVERPDGSNFTLKIRSTKLEDSAMYFCASSEGSPLHFGNGTRLTVT.

The chain joins TRBV7-3 to TRBJ1-1, with D hard to call. The CDR3 is 13 amino acids. Germline CDR1 and CDR2: SGHTA and FQGTGA. Deletions cut 5 bases from V and 4 bases from J, with 11 bases between. The CDR3 DNA reads as TGTGCCAGCAGCCCCGTTTGGGGCACTGAAGCTTTCTTT. Translation gives CASSPVWGTEAFF.

The chain employs TRBV4-3 and TRBJ1-3; D uncertain. The CDR3 loop spans 12 amino acids. The V gene lost 4 bases and the J gene lost 4 bases, with 5 bases spanning the gap. Germline values: CDR1 LGHNA, CDR2 YSLEER. The CDR3 sequence is CASSPAGNTIYF. The CDR3 DNA reads as TGCGCCAGCAGCCCGGCAGGAAACACCATATATTTT.

The chain links TRBV6-5 to TRBJ1-3; D is uncertain. Germline CDR1 and CDR2: MNHEY and SVGAGI. This CDR3 has 15 amino acids. Trimming left V 2 bases short and J 0 bases short, with 8 bases between. CDR3 sequence reads: CASSYGASSGNTIYF. The CDR3 DNA sequence: TGTGCCAGCAGTTACGGCGCTAGCTCTGGAAACACCATATATTTT.

The CDR3 region has the DNA TGTGCCAGCAGTTTTAGGTGGGGAGGAAGGGAGCAGTACTTC. Its translation is CASSFRWGGREQYF. The chain combines TRBV28 with TRBJ2-7, with D possibly being TRBD2 (6 bases). The V gene's germline CDR1 is MDHEN and CDR2 SYDVKM. The CDR3 has 14 residues. V lost 3 bases and J lost 7, with 16 bases in between.

With regard to this clone: Other DNA sequences in this sample translate to the same CDR3. The chain uses TRBV30 and TRBJ1-5; no definite D call. The CDR3 totals 12 residues. The germline gives CDR1 GTSNPN, CDR2 SVGIG (reference sequence). V was clipped by 2 bases and J by 2 bases, with 4 bases between them. The CDR3 nucleotides are TGTGCCTGGAGTCTGGGCAATCAGCCCCAGCATTTT. Its protein is CAWSLGNQPQHF.

This clone was recorded a few times. This rearrangement joins TRBV7-2 to TRBJ2-2; TRBD2 matches 9 bases. This CDR3 has 15 residues. Germline CDR1 is SGHTA and CDR2 is FQGNSA. Germline trimming cut 5 bases from V and 7 bases from J; bases unmatched to any gene: 8. This CDR3 is CASSISGGSHGELFF. The DNA for the CDR3 is TGTGCCAGCAGCATTAGCGGGGGATCACACGGGGAGCTGTTTTTT.

This clone was seen once. V gene TRBV6-4 combines with J gene TRBJ1-6, with D perhaps matching TRBD1 (6 bases). Trimming took 5 bases from V and 6 from J, leaving 14 bases between them. The CDR3 spans 15 residues. The V gene's germline CDR1 is MRHNA and CDR2 SNTAGT. This CDR3 is CASSPTGSGNSPLHF. The CDR3 DNA reads as TGTGCCAGCAGTCCTACAGGGTCGGGTAATTCACCCCTCCACTTT.

The chain combines TRBV29-1 with TRBJ2-5; D is unclear. The germline V gene encodes CDR1 SQVTM and CDR2 ANQGSEA. CDR3 length equals 13 residues. Trimming removed 6 bases at V and 5 bases at J, with 16 bases between. CDR3 nucleotides: TGCAGCGTCCTGGATGTGTCCGGGGAGACCCAGTACTTC. Protein sequence: CSVLDVSGETQYF.

The chain links TRBV28 to TRBJ2-1; D possibly corresponds to TRBD2 (5 bases). Between the trimmed V and J ends, which lost 5 bases and 4 bases, there was a span of 12 bases. The CDR3 has 14 amino acids. The V gene's germline CDR1 is MDHEN and CDR2 SYDVKM. As DNA, the CDR3 is TGTGCCAGCAGTCGAAGCGGTGGGTACAATGAGCAGTTCTTC. Its protein product is CASSRSGGYNEQFF.

The chain joins TRBV29-1 to TRBJ2-7, with no clear D. Trimming took 2 bases from V and 6 from J, leaving 14 bases between them. The CDR3 has 13 residues. Germline V lookup: CDR1 SQVTM, CDR2 ANQGSEA. CDR3 bases: TGCAGCGTTGAATCGCAGGCCTGGGGCGAGCAGTACTTC. Translation: CSVESQAWGEQYF.

The chain carries TRBV2 and TRBJ2-1, with D unresolved. Trimming removed 7 bases from V and 6 bases from J, with 10 bases in between. Germline CDR1 is SNHLY and CDR2 is FYNNEI. The CDR3 is made up of 12 amino acids. The CDR3 DNA is TGTGCCAGCACCCTTCTAGGCAATGAGCAGTTCTTC. Protein sequence: CASTLLGNEQFF.